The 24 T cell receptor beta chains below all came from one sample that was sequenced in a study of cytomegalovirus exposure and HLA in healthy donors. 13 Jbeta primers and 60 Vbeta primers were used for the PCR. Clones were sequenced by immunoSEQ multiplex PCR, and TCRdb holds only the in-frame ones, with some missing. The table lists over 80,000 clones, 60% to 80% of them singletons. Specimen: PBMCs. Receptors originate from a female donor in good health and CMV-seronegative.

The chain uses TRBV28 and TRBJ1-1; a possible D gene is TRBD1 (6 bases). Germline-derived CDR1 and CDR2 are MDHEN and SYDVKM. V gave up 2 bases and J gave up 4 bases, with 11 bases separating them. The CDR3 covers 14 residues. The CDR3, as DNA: TGTGCCAGCAGTTTAGAGTTAGGGGGCACTGAAGCTTTCTTT. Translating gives CASSLELGGTEAFF.

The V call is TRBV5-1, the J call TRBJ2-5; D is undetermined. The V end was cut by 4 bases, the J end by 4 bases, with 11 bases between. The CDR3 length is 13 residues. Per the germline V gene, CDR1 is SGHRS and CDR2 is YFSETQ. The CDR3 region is CASSAGERETQYF. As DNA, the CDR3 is TGCGCCAGCAGCGCCGGAGAGCGAGAGACCCAGTACTTC. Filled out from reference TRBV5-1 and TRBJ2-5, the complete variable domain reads KAGVTQTPRYLIKTRGQQVTLSCSPISGHRSVSWYQQTPGQGLQFLFEYFSETQRNKGNFPGRFSGRQFSNSRSEMNVSTLELGDSALYLCASSAGERETQYFGPGTRLLVL.

Here the CDR3 DNA reads TGTGCCAGCAGCTTAGTATTGGGTCCCGAGGTGTACTTC. Its translation is CASSLVLGPEVYF. V gene TRBV7-9 combines with J gene TRBJ2-7; D ambiguous. The CDR3 loop spans 13 amino acids. Per the germline V gene, CDR1 is SEHNR and CDR2 is FQNEAQ (reference sequence). Deletions cut 1 base from V and 12 bases from J, with 16 bases between. The variable domain in full, with the rest retrieved from reference TRBV7-9 and TRBJ2-7, is DTGVSQNPRHKITKRGQNVTFRCDPISEHNRLYWYRQTLGQGPEFLTYFQNEAQLEKSRLLSDRFSAERPKGSFSTLEIQRTEQGDSAMYLCASSLVLGPEVYFGPGTRLTVT.

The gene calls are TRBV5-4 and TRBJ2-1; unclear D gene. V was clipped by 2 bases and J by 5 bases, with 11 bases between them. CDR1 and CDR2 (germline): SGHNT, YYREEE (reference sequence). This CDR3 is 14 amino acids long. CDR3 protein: CASSFWRRNNEQFF. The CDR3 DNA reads TGTGCCAGCAGCTTTTGGCGGCGCAACAATGAGCAGTTCTTC.

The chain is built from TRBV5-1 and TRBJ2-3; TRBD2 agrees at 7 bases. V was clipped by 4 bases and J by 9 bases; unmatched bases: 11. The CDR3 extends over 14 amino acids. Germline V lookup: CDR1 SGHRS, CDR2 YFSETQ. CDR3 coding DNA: TGCGCCAGCAGCCCCGCTAGGACCGGGGGGACGCAGTATTTT. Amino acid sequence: CASSPARTGGTQYF.

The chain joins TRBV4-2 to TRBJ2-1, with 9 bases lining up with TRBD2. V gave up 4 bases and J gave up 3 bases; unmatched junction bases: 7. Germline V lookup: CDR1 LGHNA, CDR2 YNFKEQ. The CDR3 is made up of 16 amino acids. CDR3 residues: CASSLLTSGDYNEQFF. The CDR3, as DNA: TGTGCCAGCAGCCTACTGACTAGCGGAGACTACAATGAGCAGTTCTTC.

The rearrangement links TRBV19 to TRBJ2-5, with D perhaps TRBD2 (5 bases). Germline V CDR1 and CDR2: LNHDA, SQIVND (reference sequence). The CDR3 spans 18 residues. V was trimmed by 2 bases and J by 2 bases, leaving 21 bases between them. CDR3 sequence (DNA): TGTGCCAGTAGTATAAGAGGAGTTGGAGGTTCAGCTCAAGAGACCCAGTACTTC. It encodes CASSIRGVGGSAQETQYF.

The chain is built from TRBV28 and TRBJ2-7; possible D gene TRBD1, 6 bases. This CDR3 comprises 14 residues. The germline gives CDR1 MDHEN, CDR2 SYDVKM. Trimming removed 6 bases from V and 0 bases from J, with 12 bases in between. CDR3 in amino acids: CASSPGQSSYEQYF. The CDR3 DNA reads TGTGCCAGCAGCCCCGGACAGTCCTCCTACGAGCAGTACTTC.

CDR3 bases: TGTGCCAGCAGTGACCCTGGGACAGGGAATAGCAATCAGCCCCAGCATTTT. Translation gives CASSDPGTGNSNQPQHF. V gene TRBV6-4 combines with J gene TRBJ1-5, with TRBD1 matching 9 bases. Germline CDR1 is MRHNA and CDR2 is SNTAGT. V lost 2 bases, J lost 0 bases, and 5 bases stayed unmatched. This CDR3 is built from 17 residues.

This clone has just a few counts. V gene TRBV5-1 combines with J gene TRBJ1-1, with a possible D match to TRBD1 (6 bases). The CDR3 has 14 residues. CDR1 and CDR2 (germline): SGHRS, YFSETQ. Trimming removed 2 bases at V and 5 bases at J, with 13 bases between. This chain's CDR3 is CASSFTGKGTEAFF. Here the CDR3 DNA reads TGCGCCAGCAGCTTCACAGGGAAGGGGACTGAAGCTTTCTTT.

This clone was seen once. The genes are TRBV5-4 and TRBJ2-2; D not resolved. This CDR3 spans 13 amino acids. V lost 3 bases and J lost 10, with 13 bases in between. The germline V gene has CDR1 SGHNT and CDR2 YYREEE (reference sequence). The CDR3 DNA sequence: TGTGCCAGCAGCTCGGAGTCCCCTGAGGAGCTGTTTTTT. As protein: CASSSESPEELFF.

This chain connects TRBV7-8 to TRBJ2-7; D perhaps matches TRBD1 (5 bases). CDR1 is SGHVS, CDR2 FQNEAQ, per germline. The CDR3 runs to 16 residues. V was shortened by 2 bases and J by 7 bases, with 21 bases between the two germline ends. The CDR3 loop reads CASSLSSRPGLREQYF. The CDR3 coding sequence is TGTGCCAGCAGCTTATCCTCTCGTCCAGGGCTGAGAGAGCAGTACTTC.

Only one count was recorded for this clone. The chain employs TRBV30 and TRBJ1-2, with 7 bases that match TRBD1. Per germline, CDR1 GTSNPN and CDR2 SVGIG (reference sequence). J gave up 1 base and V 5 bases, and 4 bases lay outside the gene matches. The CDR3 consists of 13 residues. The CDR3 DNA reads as TGTGCCTGGGAACAGGGGTTTAACTATGGCTACACCTTC. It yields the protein CAWEQGFNYGYTF.

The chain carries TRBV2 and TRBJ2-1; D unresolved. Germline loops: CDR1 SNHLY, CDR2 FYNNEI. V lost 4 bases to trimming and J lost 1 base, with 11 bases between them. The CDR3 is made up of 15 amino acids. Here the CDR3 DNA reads TGTGCCAGCAGTGTGCTCCCACAGTCCTACAATGAGCAGTTCTTC. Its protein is CASSVLPQSYNEQFF.

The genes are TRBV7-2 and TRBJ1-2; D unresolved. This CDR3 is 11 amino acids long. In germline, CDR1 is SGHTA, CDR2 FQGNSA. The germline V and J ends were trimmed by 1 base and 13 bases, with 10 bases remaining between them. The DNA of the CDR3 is TGTGCCAGCAGCTTAGGTTTATCCCTCACCTTC. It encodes CASSLGLSLTF.

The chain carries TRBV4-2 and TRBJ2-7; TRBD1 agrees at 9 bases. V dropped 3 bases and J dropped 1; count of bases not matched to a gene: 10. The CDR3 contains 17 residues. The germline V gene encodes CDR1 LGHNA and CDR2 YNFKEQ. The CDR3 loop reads CASSQFIPGQGSYEQYF. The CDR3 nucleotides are TGTGCCAGCAGCCAGTTTATACCGGGACAGGGATCCTACGAGCAGTACTTC.

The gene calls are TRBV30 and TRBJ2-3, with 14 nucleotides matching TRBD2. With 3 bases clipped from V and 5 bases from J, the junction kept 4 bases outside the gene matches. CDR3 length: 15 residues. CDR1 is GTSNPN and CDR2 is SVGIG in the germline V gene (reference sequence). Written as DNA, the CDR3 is TGTGCCTGGAGGACTAGCGGGGGGGCCTTAGATACGCAGTATTTT. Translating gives CAWRTSGGALDTQYF.

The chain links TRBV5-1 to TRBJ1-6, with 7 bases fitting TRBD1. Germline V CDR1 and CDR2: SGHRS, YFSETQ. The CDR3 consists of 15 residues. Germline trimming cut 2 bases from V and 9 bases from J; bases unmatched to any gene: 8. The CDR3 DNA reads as TGCGCCAGCAGCTTTACGACAGGGCCTCTTTCACCCCTCCACTTT. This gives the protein CASSFTTGPLSPLHF.

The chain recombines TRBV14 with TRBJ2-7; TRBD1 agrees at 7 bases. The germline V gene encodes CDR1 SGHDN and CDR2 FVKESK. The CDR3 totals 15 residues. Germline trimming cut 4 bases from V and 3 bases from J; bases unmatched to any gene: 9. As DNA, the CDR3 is TGTGCCAGCAGCCCCGGGACAGTCGCCCTCTACGAGCAGTACTTC. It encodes CASSPGTVALYEQYF.

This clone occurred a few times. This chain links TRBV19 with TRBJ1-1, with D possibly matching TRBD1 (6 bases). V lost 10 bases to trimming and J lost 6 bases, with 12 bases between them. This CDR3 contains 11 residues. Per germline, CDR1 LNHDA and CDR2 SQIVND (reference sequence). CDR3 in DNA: TGTGCCACTAAACACAGGGCTGAAGCTTTCTTT. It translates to CATKHRAEAFF.

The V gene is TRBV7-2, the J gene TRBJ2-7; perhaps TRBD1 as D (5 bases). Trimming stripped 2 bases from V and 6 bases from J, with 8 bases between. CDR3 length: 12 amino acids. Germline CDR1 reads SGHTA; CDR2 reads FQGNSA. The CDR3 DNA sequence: TGTGCCAGCAGCTTAAATCAGGGCGAGCAGTACTTC. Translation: CASSLNQGEQYF.

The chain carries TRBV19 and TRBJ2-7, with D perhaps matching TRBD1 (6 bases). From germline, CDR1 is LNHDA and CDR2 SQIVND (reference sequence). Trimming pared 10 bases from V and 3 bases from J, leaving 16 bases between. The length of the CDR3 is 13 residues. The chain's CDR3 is CAKSPWTDYEQYF. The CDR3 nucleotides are TGTGCCAAAAGTCCGTGGACAGACTACGAGCAGTACTTC.

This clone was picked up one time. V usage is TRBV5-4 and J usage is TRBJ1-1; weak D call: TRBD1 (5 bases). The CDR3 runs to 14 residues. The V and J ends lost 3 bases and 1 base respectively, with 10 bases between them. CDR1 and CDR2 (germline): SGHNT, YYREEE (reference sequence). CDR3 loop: CASSSRTPNTEAFF. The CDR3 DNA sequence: TGTGCCAGCAGCTCGAGGACACCGAACACTGAAGCTTTCTTT.

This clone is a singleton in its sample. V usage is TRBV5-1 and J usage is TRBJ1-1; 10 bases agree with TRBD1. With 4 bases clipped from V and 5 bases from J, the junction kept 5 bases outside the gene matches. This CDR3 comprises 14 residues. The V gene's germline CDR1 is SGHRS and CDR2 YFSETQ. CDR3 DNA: TGCGCCAGCAGCCTACCGGGACAGGGGACTGAAGCTTTCTTT. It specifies CASSLPGQGTEAFF. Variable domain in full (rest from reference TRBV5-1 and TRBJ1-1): KAGVTQTPRYLIKTRGQQVTLSCSPISGHRSVSWYQQTPGQGLQFLFEYFSETQRNKGNFPGRFSGRQFSNSRSEMNVSTLELGDSALYLCASSLPGQGTEAFFGQGTRLTVV.